This entry describes one T cell receptor (beta chain). Its antigen is currently unknown. This sample was taken from a study of vaccination and CD4 T cells after COVID-19. Study details: Nasal swab PCR had detected SARS-CoV-2 in convalescent patients, about 9 mild and one severe. Participants got two doses of BNT162b2 or mRNA-1273 vaccine. The post-COVID sampling time was a median roughly 100 days after diagnosis, ranging from 35 to 161. Points from the study as a whole: The authors identified 304 of 307 vaccine-specific clones in convalescent patients as spike mono-reactive.

The ends were cut back, 4 bases at V and 2 bases at J, with 18 bases in the middle. The CDR3 totals 17 residues. CDR1 is SGHTA and CDR2 is FQGNSA in the germline V gene. Treatment specified: approximately nine-day PBMC culture with coronavirus spike peptide pools or control peptides (ViraFEST assay). Researchers used the Oncomine TCR Beta short-read assay to sequence DNA from cultured CD4+ T cells. TCRdb reprocessed the PCR reads with MiXCR, giving one entry per CDR3 protein. The sample carries roughly 8,300 distinct CDR3 sequences, 61% recorded once. The source of this sequence is a human donor with COVID-19. The sample consisted of cultured CD4+ T cells from blood, taken after SARS-CoV-2 vaccination. The V call is TRBV7-2, the J call TRBJ2-1; D is unresolved. This chain's CDR3 is CASSSRVQSYTYNEQFF. The DNA for the CDR3 is TGTGCCAGCAGCTCCAGAGTACAGTCCTATACCTACAATGAGCAGTTCTTC.